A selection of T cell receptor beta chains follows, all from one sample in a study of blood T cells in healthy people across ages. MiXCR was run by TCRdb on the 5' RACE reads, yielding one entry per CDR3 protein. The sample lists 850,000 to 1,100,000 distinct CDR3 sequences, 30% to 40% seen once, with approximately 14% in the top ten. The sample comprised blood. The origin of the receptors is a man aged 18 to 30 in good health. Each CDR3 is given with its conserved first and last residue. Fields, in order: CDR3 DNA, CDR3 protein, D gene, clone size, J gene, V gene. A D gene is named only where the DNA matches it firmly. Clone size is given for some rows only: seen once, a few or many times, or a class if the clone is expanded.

TGTGCCAGCAGCACAAACTCGTTAAAAGCAACCCGAATTACTGGCTACACCTTC | CASSTNSLKATRITGYTF | NA | few | TRBJ1-2 | TRBV9
TGCAGTGCATGGACGGATGAAAAACTGTTTTTT | CSAWTDEKLFF | NA | NA | TRBJ1-4 | TRBV20-1
TGTGCCAGCAGCTTAACGGCAGTACAGGGGGTAGGTGAGCAGTACTTC | CASSLTAVQGVGEQYF | TRBD1 | NA | TRBJ2-5 | TRBV7-3
TGTGCCAGCAGCCTGAGACAGGGGCTCGGCACTGAAGCTTTCTTT | CASSLRQGLGTEAFF | TRBD1 | NA | TRBJ1-1 | TRBV12-3/TRBV12-4
TGTGCCAGCAGCCCAAGCCTAGGTTCCTACGAGCAGTACTTC | CASSPSLGSYEQYF | NA | few | TRBJ2-7 | TRBV7-9
TGTGCCACCAGCCGGACAGGGGAGACCTATGGCTACACCTTC | CATSRTGETYGYTF | TRBD1 | NA | TRBJ1-2 | TRBV24-1
TGCAGTGCTAGCGATGGGCAGGTTGTAGATGAAAAACTGTTTTTT | CSASDGQVVDEKLFF | NA | few | TRBJ1-4 | TRBV20-1
TGTGCCAGCAGCCAAGGTGGCGAGCGGGGGTACAATGAGCAGTACTTC | CASSQGGERGYNEQYF | TRBD2 | few | TRBJ2-7 | TRBV4-2
TGTGCCAGCAGCTATACAGGGGTTATCAGGGCTGGCTACACCTTC | CASSYTGVIRAGYTF | TRBD1 | NA | TRBJ1-2 | TRBV7-8
TGCAGTGCTGGGTACACCAACGTCCTGACTTTC | CSAGYTNVLTF | NA | NA | TRBJ2-6 | TRBV20-1
TGTGCCAGCAGCGTGGGGACTAGCGGGGCGAATGAGCAGTACTTC | CASSVGTSGANEQYF | TRBD2 | NA | TRBJ2-7 | TRBV9
TGTGCCAGCAGCCAGGTTTCCCCACAGACCGAAGCTTTCTTT | CASSQVSPQTEAFF | NA | few | TRBJ1-1 | TRBV3-1
TGTGCCAGCAGCTTGTTGACCGACACGTACCAAGAGACCCAGTACTTC | CASSLLTDTYQETQYF | NA | NA | TRBJ2-5 | TRBV5-6
TGTGCCAGCAGTATCTACAGGGTTGCGGATGGCTACACCTTC | CASSIYRVADGYTF | NA | few | TRBJ1-2 | TRBV12-3/TRBV12-4
TGTGCCAGCAGTTACTTAGCCAATGAGCAGTTCTTC | CASSYLANEQFF | NA | few | TRBJ2-1 | TRBV6-2/TRBV6-3
TGTGCTAGTGGTTTGGGGAAGAATGAGCAGTTCTTC | CASGLGKNEQFF | NA | NA | TRBJ2-1 | TRBV12-5
TGTGCCAGCAGCTCCCAGGCGCGGTACAATGAGCAGTTCTTC | CASSSQARYNEQFF | NA | NA | TRBJ2-1 | TRBV7-2
TGTGCCAGCAGTGGGGGTAAGGGGAACACTGAAGCTTTCTTT | CASSGGKGNTEAFF | NA | few | TRBJ1-1 | TRBV27
TGTGCCAGCAGCCAAGGAGGACCGAATGAGCAGTTCTTC | CASSQGGPNEQFF | NA | few | TRBJ2-1 | TRBV4-2
TGCAGTGCTCGGGACACCCCTATGAACACTGAAGCTTTCTTT | CSARDTPMNTEAFF | NA | few | TRBJ1-1 | TRBV20-1
TGTGCCAGCAGTACGCGGGACTACCAAAACATTCAGTACTTC | CASSTRDYQNIQYF | TRBD2 | few | TRBJ2-4 | TRBV25-1
TGTGCCAGCAGCCAAACGGACGGCCGCACTGAAGCTTTCTTT | CASSQTDGRTEAFF | NA | few | TRBJ1-1 | TRBV16
TGTGCCACCAGCAAGAACACTGAAGCTTTCTTT | CATSKNTEAFF | NA | NA | TRBJ1-1 | TRBV15
TGTGCCAGCAGCTTAACAAAAAAGAACACTGAAGCTTTCTTT | CASSLTKKNTEAFF | NA | NA | TRBJ1-1 | TRBV12-3/TRBV12-4
TGCAGTGCTAGAGATGAGGTTGGGCAAGAGACCCAGTACTTC | CSARDEVGQETQYF | NA | few | TRBJ2-5 | TRBV20-1
TGCGCCAGCAGCTCCTTAGGACAGGGGGTCGGAAATACGCAGTATTTT | CASSSLGQGVGNTQYF | TRBD1 | NA | TRBJ2-3 | TRBV5-1
TGTGCCAGCAGCTCCGGATCGTTTGGCTACACCTTC | CASSSGSFGYTF | NA | few | TRBJ1-2 | TRBV6-2/TRBV6-3
TGTGCCAGCAGCTTACACAGCATGATGAAAGAGACCCAGTACTTC | CASSLHSMMKETQYF | NA | NA | TRBJ2-5 | TRBV7-9
TGTGCCAGCAGTGCCATCGATCTATATGGCTACACCTTC | CASSAIDLYGYTF | NA | few | TRBJ1-2 | TRBV25-1
TGTGCCAGCAGCCCTTACACTGAAGCTTTCTTT | CASSPYTEAFF | NA | many | TRBJ1-1 | TRBV14
TGTGCCAGCAGCCAGTACAAGAACACTGAAGCTTTCTTT | CASSQYKNTEAFF | NA | few | TRBJ1-1 | TRBV14
TGTGCCAGCAGACTGCCGGGACAGGGGCTCAATGAGCAGTTCTTC | CASRLPGQGLNEQFF | TRBD1 | NA | TRBJ2-1 | TRBV6-1
TGTGCCAGCAGTTACTCGGTTCGCTCCACCGGGGAGCTGTTTTTT | CASSYSVRSTGELFF | NA | NA | TRBJ2-2 | TRBV6-2/TRBV6-3
TGCAGCGTAGAAACCGGAGCCTACGAGCAGTACTTC | CSVETGAYEQYF | NA | NA | TRBJ2-7 | TRBV29-1
TGTGCCAGCAGGGGGATGAGGGGTGACTATGGCTACACCTTC | CASRGMRGDYGYTF | NA | NA | TRBJ1-2 | TRBV25-1
TGTGCCAGCATAGACAGAACAAGCACAGATACGCAGTATTTT | CASIDRTSTDTQYF | NA | NA | TRBJ2-3 | TRBV12-3/TRBV12-4
TGTGCCAGCAGTCCCACCGGGACAGGGTACAATGAGCAGTTCTTC | CASSPTGTGYNEQFF | TRBD1 | NA | TRBJ2-1 | TRBV6-5
TGCAGCGTCCTAGGGAGGACCGAGCAGTACTTC | CSVLGRTEQYF | NA | NA | TRBJ2-7 | TRBV29-1
TGTGCCAGCAGTTACTCGAGGTTTAGGGGCTCTACAGCCAACTATGGCTACACCTTC | CASSYSRFRGSTANYGYTF | NA | NA | TRBJ1-2 | TRBV6-5
TGTGCCAGCAGGGGAAATGGCGATGAGCAGTTCTTC | CASRGNGDEQFF | NA | NA | TRBJ2-1 | TRBV2
TGTGCCTGGAGTCCTCGGGAACAGCCTAGCACAGATACGCAGTATTTT | CAWSPREQPSTDTQYF | NA | NA | TRBJ2-3 | TRBV30
TGCAGTGCTAGAGATGTCAGGGGGGCTTCCTACAATGAGCAGTACTTC | CSARDVRGASYNEQYF | NA | NA | TRBJ2-7 | TRBV20-1
TGTGCCAGCAGTTATTTAAGCGGGGACAATGAGCAGTTCTTC | CASSYLSGDNEQFF | TRBD2 | few | TRBJ2-1 | TRBV6-2/TRBV6-3
TGCAGTGCCCCAGAGGCAGGAATGAACACTGAAGTTTTCTTT | CSAPEAGMNTEVFF | NA | NA | TRBJ1-1 | TRBV20-1
TGTGCCAGCAGCTCCAACGACAGGAGGAATGAAAAACTGTTTTTT | CASSSNDRRNEKLFF | NA | NA | TRBJ1-4 | TRBV7-2
TGTGCCAGCAGCTTACGGGGACAACAAAATTCTGAAGCTTTCTTT | CASSLRGQQNSEAFF | NA | NA | TRBJ1-1 | TRBV7-2
TGTGCCAGCAGCCCCAGGGGGGCTGGAAACACCATATATTTT | CASSPRGAGNTIYF | TRBD1 | few | TRBJ1-3 | TRBV6-6
TGCAGTCCAGTCTCCCCGGAGGAAAAACTGTTTTTT | CSPVSPEEKLFF | NA | NA | TRBJ1-4 | TRBV20-1
TGCAGTGCTAGAGAGACTAGCGGGGGACGTAATGAGCAGTACTTC | CSARETSGGRNEQYF | TRBD2 | few | TRBJ2-5 | TRBV20-1
TGTGCCAGCAGTTTCTACAATCAGCCCCAGCATTTT | CASSFYNQPQHF | NA | many | TRBJ1-5 | TRBV27